This T cell receptor beta chain was sequenced during a study of OX40 agonist ivuxolimab in advanced cancers. Using immunoSEQ multiplex PCR, the repertoire was profiled, and TCRdb retains in-frame clones only, with some absent. The repertoire holds approximately 100,000 clones, with around 90% as singletons. CDR1 and CDR2 (germline): SGDLS, YYNGEE. Trimming left V 4 bases short and J 9 bases short, with 17 bases between. The CDR3 loop spans 14 amino acids. Source: CD4+ or CD8+ T cells sorted from blood, taken in a trial of the OX40 agonist ivuxolimab. The V gene is TRBV9, the J gene TRBJ2-1, with D possibly TRBD1 on 5 matching bases. The source is an adult with an advanced solid tumor such as melanoma, head and neck, liver or kidney cancer. This CDR3 is CASSPRRLGVEQFF. CDR3 nucleotide sequence: TGTGCCAGCAGCCCGCGTCGGTTAGGGGTTGAGCAGTTCTTC.